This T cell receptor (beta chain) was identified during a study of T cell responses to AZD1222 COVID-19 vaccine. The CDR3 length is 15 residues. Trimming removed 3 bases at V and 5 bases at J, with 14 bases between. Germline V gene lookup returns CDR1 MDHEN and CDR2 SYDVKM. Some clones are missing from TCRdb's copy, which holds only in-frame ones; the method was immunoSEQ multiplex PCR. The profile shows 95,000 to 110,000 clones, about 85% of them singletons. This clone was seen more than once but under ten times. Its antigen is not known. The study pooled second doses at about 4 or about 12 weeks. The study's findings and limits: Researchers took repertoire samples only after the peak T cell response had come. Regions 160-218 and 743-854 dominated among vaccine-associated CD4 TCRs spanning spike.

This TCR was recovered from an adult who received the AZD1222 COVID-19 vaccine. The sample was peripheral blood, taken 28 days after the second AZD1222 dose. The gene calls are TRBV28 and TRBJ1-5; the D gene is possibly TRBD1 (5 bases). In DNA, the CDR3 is TGTGCCAGCAGTTTTCTAGAGGGGCCCCATCAGCCCCAGCATTTT. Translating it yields CASSFLEGPHQPQHF. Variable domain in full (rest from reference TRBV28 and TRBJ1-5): DVKVTQSSRYLVKRTGEKVFLECVQDMDHENMFWYRQDPGLGLRLIYFSYDVKMKEKGDIPEGYSVSREKKERFSLILESASTNQTSMYLCASSFLEGPHQPQHFGDGTRLSIL.